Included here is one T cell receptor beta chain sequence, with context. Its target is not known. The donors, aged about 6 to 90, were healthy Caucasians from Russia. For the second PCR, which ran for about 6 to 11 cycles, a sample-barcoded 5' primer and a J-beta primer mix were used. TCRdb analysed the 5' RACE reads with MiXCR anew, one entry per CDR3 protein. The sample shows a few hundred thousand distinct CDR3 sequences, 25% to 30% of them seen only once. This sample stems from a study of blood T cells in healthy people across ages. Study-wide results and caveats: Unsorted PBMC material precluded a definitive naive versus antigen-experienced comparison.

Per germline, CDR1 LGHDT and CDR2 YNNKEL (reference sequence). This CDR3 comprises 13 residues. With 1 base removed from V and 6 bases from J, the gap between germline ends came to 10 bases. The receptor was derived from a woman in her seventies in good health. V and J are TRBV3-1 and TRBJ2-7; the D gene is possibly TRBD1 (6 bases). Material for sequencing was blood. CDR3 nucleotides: TGTGCCAGCAGCCAAGCCTCCAGGGGCGAGCAGTACTTC. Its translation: CASSQASRGEQYF.